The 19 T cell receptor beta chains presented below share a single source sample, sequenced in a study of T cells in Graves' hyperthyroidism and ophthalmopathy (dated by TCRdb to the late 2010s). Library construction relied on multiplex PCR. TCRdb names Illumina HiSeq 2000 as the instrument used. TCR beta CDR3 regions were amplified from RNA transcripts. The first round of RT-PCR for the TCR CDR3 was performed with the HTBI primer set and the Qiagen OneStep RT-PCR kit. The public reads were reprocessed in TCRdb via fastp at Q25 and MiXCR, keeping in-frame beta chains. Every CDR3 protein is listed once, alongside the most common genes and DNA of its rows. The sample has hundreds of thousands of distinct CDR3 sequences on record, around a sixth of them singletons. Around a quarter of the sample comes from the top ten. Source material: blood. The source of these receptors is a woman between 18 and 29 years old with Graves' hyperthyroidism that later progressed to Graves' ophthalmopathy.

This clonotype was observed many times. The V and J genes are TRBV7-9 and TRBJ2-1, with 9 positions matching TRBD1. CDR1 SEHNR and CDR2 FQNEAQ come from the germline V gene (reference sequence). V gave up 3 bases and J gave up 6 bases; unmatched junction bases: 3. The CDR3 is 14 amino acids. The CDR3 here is CASSFRTGANEQFF. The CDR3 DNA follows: TGTGCCAGCAGCTTCCGGACAGGGGCCAATGAGCAGTTCTTC. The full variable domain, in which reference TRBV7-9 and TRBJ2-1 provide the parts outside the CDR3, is DTGVSQNPRHKITKRGQNVTFRCDPISEHNRLYWYRQTLGQGPEFLTYFQNEAQLEKSRLLSDRFSAERPKGSFSTLEIQRTEQGDSAMYLCASSFRTGANEQFFGPGTRLTVL.

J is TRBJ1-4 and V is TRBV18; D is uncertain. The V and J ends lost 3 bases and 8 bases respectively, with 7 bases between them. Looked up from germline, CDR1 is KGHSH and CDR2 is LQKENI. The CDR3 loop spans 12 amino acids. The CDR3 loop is CASSPRSEKLFF. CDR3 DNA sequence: TGTGCCAGCTCACCCAGGTCGGAAAAACTGTTTTTT.

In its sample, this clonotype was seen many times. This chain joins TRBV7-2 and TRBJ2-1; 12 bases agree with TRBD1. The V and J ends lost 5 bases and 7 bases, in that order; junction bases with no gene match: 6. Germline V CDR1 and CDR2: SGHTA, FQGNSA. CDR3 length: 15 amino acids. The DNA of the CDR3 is TGTGCCAGCAGCGGACGGGACAGGGGGCTGAATGAGCAGTTCTTC. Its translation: CASSGRDRGLNEQFF.

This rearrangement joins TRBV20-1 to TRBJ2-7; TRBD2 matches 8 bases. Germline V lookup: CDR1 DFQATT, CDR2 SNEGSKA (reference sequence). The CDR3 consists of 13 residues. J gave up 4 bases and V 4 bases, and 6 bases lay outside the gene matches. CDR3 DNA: TGCAGTGCTAAGAGCGGGAGTCTTTACGAGCAGTACTTC. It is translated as CSAKSGSLYEQYF.

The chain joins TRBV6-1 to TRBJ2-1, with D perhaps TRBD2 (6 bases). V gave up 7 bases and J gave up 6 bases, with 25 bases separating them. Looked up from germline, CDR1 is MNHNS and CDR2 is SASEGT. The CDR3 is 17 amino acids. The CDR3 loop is CASTLSSGGRRGNEQFF. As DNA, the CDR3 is TGTGCCAGCACCCTTAGTAGTGGCGGCCGGAGGGGCAATGAGCAGTTCTTC.

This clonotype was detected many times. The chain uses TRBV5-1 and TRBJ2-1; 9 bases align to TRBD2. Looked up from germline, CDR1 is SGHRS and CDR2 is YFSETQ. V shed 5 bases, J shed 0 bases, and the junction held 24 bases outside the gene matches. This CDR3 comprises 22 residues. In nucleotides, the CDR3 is TGCGCCAGCAGTAGAATATCCCGGGGGTCTAGCGGGATAGGAAGCTCCTACAATGAGCAGTTCTTC. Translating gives CASSRISRGSSGIGSSYNEQFF.

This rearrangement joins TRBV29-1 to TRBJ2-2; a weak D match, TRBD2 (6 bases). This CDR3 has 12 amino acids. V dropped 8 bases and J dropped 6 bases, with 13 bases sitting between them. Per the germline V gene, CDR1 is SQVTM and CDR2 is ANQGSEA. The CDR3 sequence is CSLEGEAGELFF. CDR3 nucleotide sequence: TGCAGCCTAGAAGGGGAGGCCGGGGAGCTGTTTTTT.

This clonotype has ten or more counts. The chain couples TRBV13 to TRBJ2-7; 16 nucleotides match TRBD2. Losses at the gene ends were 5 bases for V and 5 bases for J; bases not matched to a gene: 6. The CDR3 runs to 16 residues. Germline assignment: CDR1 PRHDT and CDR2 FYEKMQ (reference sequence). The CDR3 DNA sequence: TGTGCCAGCAGCCCCGGGACTAGCGGGAGGGCTCACGAGCAGTACTTC. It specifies CASSPGTSGRAHEQYF.

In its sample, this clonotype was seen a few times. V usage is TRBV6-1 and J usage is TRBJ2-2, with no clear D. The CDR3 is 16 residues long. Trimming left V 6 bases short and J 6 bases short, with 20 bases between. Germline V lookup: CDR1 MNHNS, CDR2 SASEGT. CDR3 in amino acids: CASSPGVRSDPGELFF. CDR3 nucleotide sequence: TGTGCCAGCAGCCCAGGCGTTCGGAGCGACCCCGGGGAGCTGTTTTTT.

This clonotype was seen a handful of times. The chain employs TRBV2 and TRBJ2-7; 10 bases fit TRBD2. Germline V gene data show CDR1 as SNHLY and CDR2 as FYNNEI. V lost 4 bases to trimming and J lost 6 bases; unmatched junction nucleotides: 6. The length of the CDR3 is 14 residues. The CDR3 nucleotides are TGTGCCAGCAGTGGGCTAGCGGGAGTTACCGAGCAGTACTTC. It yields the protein CASSGLAGVTEQYF.

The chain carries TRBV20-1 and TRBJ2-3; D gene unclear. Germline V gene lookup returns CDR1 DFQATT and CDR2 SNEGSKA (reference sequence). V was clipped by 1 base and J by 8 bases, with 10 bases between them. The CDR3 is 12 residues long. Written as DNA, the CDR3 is TGCAGTGCTAGAGCTGCCTTTGGTACGCAGTATTTT. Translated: CSARAAFGTQYF.

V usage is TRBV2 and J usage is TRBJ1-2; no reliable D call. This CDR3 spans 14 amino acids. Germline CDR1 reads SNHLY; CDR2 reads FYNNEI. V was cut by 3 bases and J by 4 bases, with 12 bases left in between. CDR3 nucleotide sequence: TGTGCCAGCAGTGATGGAAAGGGCGGCTATGGCTACACCTTC. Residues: CASSDGKGGYGYTF.

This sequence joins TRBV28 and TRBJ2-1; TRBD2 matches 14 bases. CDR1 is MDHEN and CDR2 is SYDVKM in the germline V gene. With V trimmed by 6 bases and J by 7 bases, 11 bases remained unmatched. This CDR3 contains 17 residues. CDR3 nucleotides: TGTGCCAGCAGCCGCGCCGGGACTAGCGGGAGAAATAATGAGCAGTTCTTC. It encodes CASSRAGTSGRNNEQFF. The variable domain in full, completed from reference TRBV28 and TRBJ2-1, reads DVKVTQSSRYLVKRTGEKVFLECVQDMDHENMFWYRQDPGLGLRLIYFSYDVKMKEKGDIPEGYSVSREKKERFSLILESASTNQTSMYLCASSRAGTSGRNNEQFFGPGTRLTVL.

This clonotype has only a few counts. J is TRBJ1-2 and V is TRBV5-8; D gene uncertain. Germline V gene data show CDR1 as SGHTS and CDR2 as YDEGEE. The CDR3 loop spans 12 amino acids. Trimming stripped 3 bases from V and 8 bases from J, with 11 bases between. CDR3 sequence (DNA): TGTGCCAGCAGCTCTGCGGGCATCGGCTACACCTTC. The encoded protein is CASSSAGIGYTF.

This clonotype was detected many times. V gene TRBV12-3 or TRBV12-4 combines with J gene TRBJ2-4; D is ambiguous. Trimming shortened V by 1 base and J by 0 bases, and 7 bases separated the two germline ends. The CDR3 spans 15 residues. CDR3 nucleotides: TGTGCCAGCAGTTTAGATTGGGTAGCCAAAAACATTCAGTACTTC. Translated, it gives CASSLDWVAKNIQYF.

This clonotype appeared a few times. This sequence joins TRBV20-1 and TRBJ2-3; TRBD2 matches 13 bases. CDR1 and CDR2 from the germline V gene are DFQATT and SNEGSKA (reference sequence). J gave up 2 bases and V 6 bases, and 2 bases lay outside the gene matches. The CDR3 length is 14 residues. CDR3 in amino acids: CSAGTSGNTDTQYF. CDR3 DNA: TGCAGTGCAGGGACTAGCGGGAACACAGATACGCAGTATTTT.

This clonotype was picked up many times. CDR3 amino acids: CASSLGRLAGFDEQYF. DNA of the CDR3: TGTGCCAGCAGTTTAGGGAGACTAGCGGGATTCGACGAGCAGTACTTC. The chain has TRBV12-3 or TRBV12-4 and TRBJ2-7, with 11 bases matching TRBD2. The CDR3 has 16 residues. V gave up 1 base and J gave up 5 bases; unmatched junction bases: 7.

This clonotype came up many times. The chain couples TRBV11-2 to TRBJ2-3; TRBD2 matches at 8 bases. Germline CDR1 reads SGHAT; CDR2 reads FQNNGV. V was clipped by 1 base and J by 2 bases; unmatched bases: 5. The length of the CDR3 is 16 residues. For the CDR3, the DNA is TGTGCCAGCAGCTTAGGGCGGGAGGCCCACACAGATACGCAGTATTTT. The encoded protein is CASSLGREAHTDTQYF. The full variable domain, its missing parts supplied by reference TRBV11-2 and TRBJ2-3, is EAGVAQSPRYKIIEKRQSVAFWCNPISGHATLYWYQQILGQGPKLLIQFQNNGVVDDSQLPKDRFSAERLKGVDSTLKIQPAKLEDSAVYLCASSLGREAHTDTQYFGPGTRLTVL.

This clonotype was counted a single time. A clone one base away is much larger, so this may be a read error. The chain's CDR3 is CSVWISSYNEQLF. The CDR3 nucleotides are TGCAGTGTGTGGATCAGCTCCTACAATGAGCAGCTCTTC. The rearrangement links TRBV20-1 to TRBJ2-1; D gene uncertain. Germline assignment: CDR1 DFQATT and CDR2 SNEGSKA (reference sequence). This CDR3 region has 13 residues.